This TCR beta chain was sequenced during a study of blood T cells in healthy people across ages. In the case of this clonotype: The antigen is undetermined.

Study observations and caveats: Naive T cell percentage by flow cytometry tracked strongly with beta diversity. The long-lived group displayed more naive CD4+ cells, plus higher diversity, than the aged donors did.

Alongside a J-beta primer mix, a sample-barcoded 5' primer served in a second PCR lasting 7 to 11 cycles. TCRdb reprocessed the 5' RACE reads via MiXCR and lists one record per CDR3 protein. The sample gives 700,000 to 850,000 distinct CDR3 sequences, approximately 35% of which show up once; 10% to 15% is in the top ten. What was sequenced was blood. The source of this sequence is a man younger than 35 in good health.

In DNA, the CDR3 is TGTGCCAGCAGCTTAAAGGCGACCGAGACCCAGTACTTC. Translating gives CASSLKATETQYF. The chain has TRBV7-3 and TRBJ2-5; D gene ambiguous. The CDR3 sequence is 13 residues long. Deletions cut 1 base from V and 5 bases from J, with 8 bases between. Germline lookup yields CDR1 SGHTA and CDR2 FQGTGA.